This TCR beta chain was captured by sequencing in a study of blood T cell repertoires in COVID-19. In the authors' workflow: Using reference gene primer amplification, nucleated cell counts were estimated. Some clones are missing from TCRdb's copy, which holds only in-frame ones; the method was immunoSEQ multiplex PCR. V, J and clone size are those of that table, while D and trimming were read from the DNA. The sample lists fewer than 250,000 clones; roughly four fifths were seen once. Germline V gene data show CDR1 as SNHLY and CDR2 as FYNNEI. Trimming left V 3 bases short and J 2 bases short, with 14 bases between. This CDR3 has 15 amino acids.

Source material: peripheral blood. This TCR came from a man aged 50 to 60 with acute or convalescent COVID-19. This rearrangement joins TRBV2 to TRBJ2-7, with TRBD1 as a possible D gene (5 bases). CDR3 coding DNA: TGTGCCAGCAGTGAGTTGACAGACTTTACCTACGAGCAGTACTTC. Translated, it gives CASSELTDFTYEQYF. Full variable domain (missing parts from reference TRBV2 and TRBJ2-7): EPEVTQTPSHQVTQMGQEVILRCVPISNHLYFYWYRQILGQKVEFLVSFYNNEISEKSEIFDDQFSVERPDGSNFTLKIRSTKLEDSAMYFCASSELTDFTYEQYFGPGTRLTVT.